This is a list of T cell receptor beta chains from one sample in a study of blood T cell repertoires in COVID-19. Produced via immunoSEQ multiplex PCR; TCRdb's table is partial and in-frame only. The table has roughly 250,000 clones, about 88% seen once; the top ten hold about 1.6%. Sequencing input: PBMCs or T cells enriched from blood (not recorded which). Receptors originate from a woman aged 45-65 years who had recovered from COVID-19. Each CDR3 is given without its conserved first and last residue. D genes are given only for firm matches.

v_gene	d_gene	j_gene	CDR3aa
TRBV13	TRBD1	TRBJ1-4	ASGQGKDEKLF
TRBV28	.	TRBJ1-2	ASRGGGTNYGYT
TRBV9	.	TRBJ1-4	ASSGEGRTNEKLF
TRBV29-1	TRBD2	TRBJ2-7	SVGGGTNYEQY
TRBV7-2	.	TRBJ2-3	ASSSRRGSTDTQY
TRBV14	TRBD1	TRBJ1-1	ASSPVRDSMNTEAF
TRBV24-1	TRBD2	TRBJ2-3	ATSDPTSGREDTQY
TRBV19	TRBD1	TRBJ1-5	ASNPDRGVFQPQH
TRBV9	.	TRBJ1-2	ASSVDESHANGYT
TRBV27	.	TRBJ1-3	ASKPGGLNSGNTIY
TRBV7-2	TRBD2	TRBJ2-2	ASSSSGANTGELF
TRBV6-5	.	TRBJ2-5	ASSYSSGITETQY
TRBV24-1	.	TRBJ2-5	ATSDPTPPGTQY
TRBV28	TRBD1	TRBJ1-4	ASSRPDRGNEKLF
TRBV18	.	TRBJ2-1	ASSPTVSATWNEQF
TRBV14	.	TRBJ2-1	ASSQESPGPTYNEQF
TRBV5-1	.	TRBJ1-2	ASSLGDWDYGYT
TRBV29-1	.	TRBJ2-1	SVGGVAGLYNEQF
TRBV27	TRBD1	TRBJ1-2	ASSSIQGANSGYT
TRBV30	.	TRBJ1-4	AWTQGEKLF
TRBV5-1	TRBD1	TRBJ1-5	ASSSGTVNQPQH
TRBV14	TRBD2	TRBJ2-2	ASSPGLAGVIDTGELF
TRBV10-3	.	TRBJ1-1	AIPGGVPTGEDNTEAF
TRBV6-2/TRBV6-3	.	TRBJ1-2	ASSQRQGNGYT
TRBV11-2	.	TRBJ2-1	ASSHNRAVRYNEQF
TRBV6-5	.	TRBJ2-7	ASSYGLPGTYEQY
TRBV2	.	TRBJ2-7	ASSETRPIYEQY
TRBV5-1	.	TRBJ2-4	ASSLEKGLGKNIQY
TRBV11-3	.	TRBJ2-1	ASSIARYNEQF
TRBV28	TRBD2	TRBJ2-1	ASSLGKLLAGPYNEQF
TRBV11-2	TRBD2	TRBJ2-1	ASSGRLATL
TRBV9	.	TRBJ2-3	ASQRLASTDTQY
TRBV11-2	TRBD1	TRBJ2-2	ASTSKPGQVTGELF
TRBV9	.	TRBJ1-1	ASSQDRNTEAF
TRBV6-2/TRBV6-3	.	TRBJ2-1	ASSFREDSYNEQF
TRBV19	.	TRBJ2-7	ASLRGRESHEQY
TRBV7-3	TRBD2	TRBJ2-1	ASSLDGRANHEQF
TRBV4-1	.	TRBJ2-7	ASRLGATKHAEQY
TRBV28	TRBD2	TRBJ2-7	ASTLTSGRYEQY
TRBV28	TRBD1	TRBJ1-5	ASSLTGQGNNQPQH
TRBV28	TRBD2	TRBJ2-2	ASSLGGRATGELF